These T cell receptor beta chains were read from a single sample in a study of PD-1 blockade in classical Hodgkin lymphoma. TCRdb keeps only in-frame clones here, not all; method: immunoSEQ multiplex PCR. The sample gives about 25,000 clones, around three quarters of which show up once; 30% is in the top ten. The material was peripheral blood mononuclear cells (PBMCs), obtained before the fourth cycle of nivolumab. The receptors were sampled from a human donor with classical Hodgkin lymphoma. The CDR3 runs from the conserved cysteine through the conserved F or W. The D gene is left open where the match is weak. Rows give clone size only sometimes, using once, few, many, or a class for an expanded clone.

TRBV7-2,TRBJ1-3,NA,NA,CASSPQGRTGNTIYF,TGTGCCAGCAGTCCTCAGGGGCGCACTGGAAACACCATATATTTT
TRBV5-1,TRBJ1-2,NA,TRBD1,CASSLAGQGTNYGYTF,TGCGCCAGCAGCTTGGCCGGACAGGGAACTAACTATGGCTACACCTTC
TRBV5-5,TRBJ1-5,NA,TRBD1,CASSQDRNQPQHF,TGTGCCAGCAGCCAGGACAGGAATCAGCCCCAGCATTTT
TRBV28,TRBJ1-4,few,NA,CASSFPRVNEKLFF,TGTGCCAGCAGTTTTCCGAGGGTAAATGAAAAACTGTTTTTT
TRBV4-1,TRBJ1-1,NA,NA,CASSQREGGTEAFF,TGCGCCAGCAGCCAACGGGAGGGGGGCACTGAAGCTTTCTTT
TRBV4-1,TRBJ1-5,few,NA,CASSQDQFGGDPNQPQHF,TGCGCCAGCAGCCAAGATCAATTCGGGGGGGATCCCAATCAGCCCCAGCATTTT
TRBV5-6,TRBJ2-5,NA,NA,CASRREGGETQYF,TGTGCCAGCAGAAGGGAAGGGGGGGAGACCCAGTACTTC
TRBV27,TRBJ2-7,NA,NA,CASSPHTGYEQYF,TGTGCCAGCAGTCCCCACACAGGGTACGAGCAGTACTTC
TRBV6-6,TRBJ2-5,NA,NA,CASSYSGLAQETQYF,TGTGCCAGCAGTTACTCCGGACTTGCTCAAGAGACCCAGTACTTC
TRBV7-9,TRBJ1-1,NA,NA,CASSREYTEAFF,TGTGCCAGCAGCCGTGAATACACTGAAGCTTTCTTT
TRBV6-1,TRBJ1-2,few,NA,CASSEFALITYGYTF,TGTGCCAGCAGTGAATTTGCCCTAATAACCTATGGCTACACCTTC
TRBV9,TRBJ1-2,NA,NA,CASSVVSTSYGYTF,TGTGCCAGCAGCGTAGTTTCCACCTCCTATGGCTACACCTTC
TRBV19,TRBJ2-1,NA,TRBD2,CASTPSSGGSYEQFF,TGTGCCAGTACCCCAAGTAGCGGGGGTAGCTATGAGCAGTTCTTC
TRBV19,TRBJ2-4,NA,TRBD2,CASSILAGLAKNIQYF,TGTGCCAGTAGTATCCTAGCGGGGCTAGCCAAAAACATTCAGTACTTC
TRBV9,TRBJ2-5,NA,NA,CASSVAAAQETQYF,TGTGCCAGCAGCGTAGCGGCAGCTCAAGAGACCCAGTACTTC
TRBV9,TRBJ2-3,NA,TRBD2,CASSVVSGGLTDTQYF,TGTGCCAGCAGCGTAGTTAGCGGGGGGCTAACAGATACGCAGTATTTT
TRBV4-2,TRBJ2-3,NA,TRBD2,CASSQDIAGKTSTDTQYF,TGTGCCAGCAGCCAAGATATAGCGGGGAAGACTAGCACAGATACGCAGTATTTT
TRBV7-2,TRBJ1-2,NA,NA,CASTAGVGDYGYTF,TGTGCCAGCACTGCAGGGGTAGGAGATTATGGCTACACCTTC
TRBV6-6,TRBJ1-5,NA,NA,CASSYEGRQPQHF,TGTGCCAGCAGTTACGAGGGGCGGCAGCCCCAGCATTTT
TRBV19,TRBJ2-2,NA,TRBD2,CASSIFGGTSGVNTGELFF,TGTGCCAGTAGTATATTCGGGGGGACTAGCGGGGTGAACACCGGGGAGCTGTTTTTT
TRBV19,TRBJ2-3,NA,NA,CASSIGASSTDTQYF,TGTGCCAGTAGTATAGGTGCTAGTAGCACAGATACGCAGTATTTT
TRBV4-3,TRBJ1-2,few,NA,CASSQDTGAGYGYTF,TGCGCCAGCAGCCAAGATACGGGGGCTGGCTATGGCTACACCTTC
TRBV9,TRBJ2-2,NA,TRBD2,CASSSLGGGNTGELFF,TGTGCCAGCAGCTCCCTCGGGGGGGGGAACACCGGGGAGCTGTTTTTT
TRBV19,TRBJ2-5,once,NA,CASSRGPGETQYF,TGTGCCAGTAGTAGGGGACCGGGGGAGACCCAGTACTTC
TRBV4-3,TRBJ2-3,few,NA,CASSRQAGDEDTQYF,TGCGCCAGCAGCCGTCAAGCGGGTGACGAAGATACGCAGTATTTT
TRBV5-1,TRBJ1-2,few,NA,CASSLWGRGYTF,TGCGCCAGCAGCTTGTGGGGTAGAGGCTACACCTTC
TRBV7-2,TRBJ1-6,NA,TRBD1,CASRNTGGYNSPLHF,TGTGCCAGCAGAAACACAGGGGGCTATAATTCACCCCTCCACTTT
TRBV27,TRBJ1-1,NA,NA,CASSPAPANTEAFF,TGTGCCAGCAGCCCCGCCCCAGCAAACACTGAAGCTTTCTTT
TRBV30,TRBJ2-3,once,NA,CAWSASGVLTDTQYF,TGTGCCTGGAGTGCCTCGGGGGTCCTCACAGATACGCAGTATTTT
TRBV11-3,TRBJ2-2,few,NA,CASSLSGTVNTGELFF,TGTGCCAGCAGCTTATCGGGGACTGTGAACACCGGGGAGCTGTTTTTT
TRBV7-7,TRBJ2-3,once,NA,CASSLARRDTQYF,TGTGCCAGCAGCTTAGCCCGACGGGATACGCAGTATTTT
TRBV6-5,TRBJ2-2,NA,TRBD1,CASSTFHRGTGELFF,TGTGCCAGCAGTACGTTTCACAGGGGCACCGGGGAGCTGTTTTTT
TRBV5-5,TRBJ1-2,NA,TRBD1,CASSLTGAYYGYTF,TGTGCCAGCAGCTTAACAGGGGCGTACTATGGCTACACCTTC
TRBV6-6,TRBJ2-3,few,TRBD2,CASRAGALSEADTQYF,TGTGCCAGCAGAGCGGGGGCCCTGTCTGAGGCAGATACGCAGTATTTT
TRBV5-8,TRBJ2-5,NA,TRBD1,CASSSDRSFMRTQYF,TGTGCCAGCAGCTCGGACAGGAGTTTTATGCGGACCCAGTACTTC
TRBV25-1,TRBJ1-2,few,NA,CASSEEGWDYGYTF,TGTGCCAGCAGTGAGGAGGGTTGGGACTATGGCTACACCTTC
TRBV9,TRBJ2-7,NA,TRBD2,CASSLRGTSYEQYF,TGTGCCAGCAGCTTGCGGGGGACCTCCTACGAGCAGTACTTC
TRBV11-3,TRBJ2-5,few,NA,CASSYRPGETQYF,TGTGCCAGCAGCTACCGTCCGGGAGAGACCCAGTACTTC
TRBV5-1,TRBJ2-3,NA,NA,CASSFQRGATDTQYF,TGCGCCAGCAGCTTCCAACGGGGGGCCACAGATACGCAGTATTTT
TRBV29-1,TRBJ2-3,NA,TRBD1,CSVESDRATDTQYF,TGCAGCGTTGAGAGTGACAGGGCTACAGATACGCAGTATTTT
TRBV27,TRBJ2-2,NA,NA,CASSLWAGNLNTGELFF,TGTGCCAGCAGTTTATGGGCCGGGAACTTGAACACCGGGGAGCTGTTTTTT
TRBV4-1,TRBJ1-1,NA,NA,CASSQELWRNTEAFF,TGCGCCAGCAGCCAAGAGTTGTGGAGGAACACTGAAGCTTTCTTT
TRBV7-2,TRBJ1-2,NA,TRBD1,CASSPGGTSNYGYTF,TGTGCCAGCAGCCCAGGGGGTACCTCTAACTATGGCTACACCTTC
TRBV5-1,TRBJ2-1,NA,NA,CASSSGGAYNEQFF,TGCGCCAGCAGCTCTGGCGGAGCCTACAATGAGCAGTTCTTC
TRBV11-3,TRBJ2-3,NA,NA,CASSAALQGGYSDTQYF,TGTGCCAGCAGCGCCGCACTACAGGGTGGCTATTCAGATACGCAGTATTTT
TRBV2,TRBJ2-2,once,TRBD1,CASRQGAANTGELFF,TGTGCCAGCAGGCAGGGGGCCGCGAACACCGGGGAGCTGTTTTTT
TRBV6-6,TRBJ1-1,NA,NA,CASNPGPGEAFF,TGTGCCAGCAACCCCGGACCTGGTGAAGCTTTCTTT
TRBV10-3,TRBJ2-7,NA,TRBD1,CAISESILRTGGSYEQYF,TGTGCCATCAGTGAGTCGATCCTCAGGACAGGGGGCTCCTACGAGCAGTACTTC
TRBV4-1,TRBJ2-3,NA,NA,CASSQGAGAVTDTQYF,TGCGCCAGCAGCCAAGGTGCGGGGGCTGTGACAGATACGCAGTATTTT
TRBV6-4,TRBJ1-3,few,NA,CASRTGTEGNTIYF,TGTGCCAGCAGAACAGGGACGGAAGGAAACACCATATATTTT
TRBV29-1,TRBJ2-2,NA,TRBD1,CSAEGTANTGELFF,TGCAGCGCCGAGGGGACAGCGAACACCGGGGAGCTGTTTTTT
TRBV28,TRBJ2-1,NA,TRBD2,CASSNWGGERLEQFF,TGTGCCAGCTCTAATTGGGGGGGGGAACGGCTTGAGCAGTTCTTC